This T cell receptor beta chain originates from a study of T-cell memory formation after mild COVID-19. The V and J ends lost 0 bases and 8 bases respectively, with 16 bases between them. The CDR3 length is 15 residues. Germline CDR1 and CDR2: LGHNA and YSLEER. TCRdb fed the 5' RACE reads into MiXCR, producing one record per CDR3 protein. Of 380,000 or so distinct CDR3 sequences listed, around 15% were seen once; the top ten hold about 20%. Sequenced sample: PBMCs or a T cell subset sorted from them (not recorded which). This TCR came from a man between 18 and 29 years old who had mild COVID-19 (a few samples of this study predate the infection). Cell type and time point are not known. The chain has TRBV4-3 and TRBJ1-2, with D possibly matching TRBD1 (6 bases). CDR3 sequence: CASSQDRGGARGYTF. CDR3 sequence (DNA): TGCGCCAGCAGCCAAGATCGGGGGGGGGCGCGAGGCTACACCTTC.